Following are 6 T cell receptor beta chains from one sample sequenced in a study of regulatory T cells in long-lasting Graves disease. Time point meaning: newly diagnosed GD, antithyroid drugs for less than 3 months. PBMC RNA served as the TCR library source. Building the TCR beta libraries relied on iRepertoire HTBI primers, and CDR3 regions underwent Arm-PCR. TCRdb recomputed calls from the multiplex PCR reads with MiXCR, one row per CDR3 protein. The sample lists hundreds of thousands of distinct CDR3 sequences, approximately 15% occurring once. These data are also associated with another study on T cells in Graves' hyperthyroidism and ophthalmopathy.

The source material was peripheral blood mononuclear cells (PBMCs), sampled at new diagnosis, from a patient treated with antithyroid drugs. The source of these receptors is a woman aged 30 to 39 with Graves disease.

A note on this clonotype: A clone one base away is much larger, so this may be a read error. This sequence joins TRBV28 and TRBJ1-6, with D unclear. Germline-derived CDR1 and CDR2 are MDHEN and SYDVKM. CDR3 length: 14 amino acids. With 8 bases removed from V and 9 bases from J, the gap between germline ends came to 17 bases. The CDR3: CASLARQAGSPLHF. CDR3 nucleotides: TGTGCCAGCCTTGCGCGACAAGCCGGTTCACCCCTCCACTTT.

This clonotype was counted at least ten times. V gene TRBV7-9 combines with J gene TRBJ2-3, with D possibly called TRBD1 or TRBD2 (6 bases each). The CDR3 length is 13 residues. Germline loops: CDR1 SEHNR, CDR2 FQNEAQ (reference sequence). Trimming took off 7 bases at V and 4 bases at J, with 12 bases between the two ends. This chain's CDR3 is CASTTRGADTQYF. CDR3 in DNA: TGTGCCAGCACCACGAGGGGGGCAGATACGCAGTATTTT.

The chain joins TRBV6-1 to TRBJ1-2; TRBD1 might be the D (5 bases). Germline lookup yields CDR1 MNHNS and CDR2 SASEGT. The V and J ends lost 6 bases and 8 bases respectively, with 22 bases between them. This CDR3 region has 15 residues. As DNA, the CDR3 is TGTGCCAGCAGCCTGGAACAGGACGGGATACAGGGCTACACCTTC. This gives the protein CASSLEQDGIQGYTF.

The sample holds many counts of this clonotype. The chain is built from TRBV24-1 and TRBJ2-5; maybe TRBD1 (6 bases). The CDR3 totals 13 residues. The V end was cut by 3 bases, the J end by 3 bases, with 7 bases between. From germline, CDR1 is KGHDR and CDR2 SFDVKD. CDR3 loop: CATSDAGEETQYF. As DNA, the CDR3 is TGTGCCACCAGTGATGCAGGGGAAGAGACCCAGTACTTC.

This clonotype was found a few times. The chain recombines TRBV5-6 with TRBJ1-2; no definite D call. Germline assignment: CDR1 SGHDT and CDR2 YYEEEE. The CDR3 length is 15 residues. Deletions cut 3 bases from V and 1 base from J, with 13 bases between. The CDR3 protein is CASSSVRTGNYGYTF. The CDR3 DNA reads as TGTGCCAGCAGCTCCGTTCGGACGGGTAACTATGGCTACACCTTC.

The CDR3 is CASSYGGAGKNTEAFF. CDR3 DNA: TGTGCCAGCAGTTATGGGGGGGCGGGTAAGAACACTGAAGCTTTCTTT. V and J are TRBV6-5 and TRBJ1-1; D possibly corresponds to TRBD1 (6 bases). Germline CDR1 is MNHEY and CDR2 is SVGAGI. The CDR3 totals 16 residues. The V gene lost 3 bases and the J gene lost 1 base, with 15 bases spanning the gap.